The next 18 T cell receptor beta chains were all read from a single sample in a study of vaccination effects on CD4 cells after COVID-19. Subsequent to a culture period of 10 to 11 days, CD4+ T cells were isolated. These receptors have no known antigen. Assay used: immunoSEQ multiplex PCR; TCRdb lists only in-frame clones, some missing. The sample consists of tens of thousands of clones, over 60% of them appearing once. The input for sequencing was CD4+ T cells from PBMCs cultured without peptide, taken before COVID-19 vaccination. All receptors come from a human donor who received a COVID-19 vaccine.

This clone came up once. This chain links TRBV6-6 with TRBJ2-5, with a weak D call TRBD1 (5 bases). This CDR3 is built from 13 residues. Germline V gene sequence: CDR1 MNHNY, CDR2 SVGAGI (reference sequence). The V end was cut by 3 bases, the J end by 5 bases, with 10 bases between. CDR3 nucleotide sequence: TGTGCCAGCAGTTATGCAGGGTTGGAGACCCAGTACTTC. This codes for CASSYAGLETQYF.

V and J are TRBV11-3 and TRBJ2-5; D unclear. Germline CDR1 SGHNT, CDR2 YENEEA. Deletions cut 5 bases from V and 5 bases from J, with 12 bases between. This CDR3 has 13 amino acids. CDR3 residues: CASSPGPGETQYF. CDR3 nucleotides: TGTGCCAGCAGCCCCGGCCCCGGGGAGACCCAGTACTTC.

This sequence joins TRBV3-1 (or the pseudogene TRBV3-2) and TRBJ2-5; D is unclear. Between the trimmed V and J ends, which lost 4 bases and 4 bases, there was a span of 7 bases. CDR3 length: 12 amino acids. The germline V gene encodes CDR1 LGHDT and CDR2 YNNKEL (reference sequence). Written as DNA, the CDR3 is TGTGCCAGCAGCCGGCTAGGAGAGACCCAGTACTTC. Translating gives CASSRLGETQYF.

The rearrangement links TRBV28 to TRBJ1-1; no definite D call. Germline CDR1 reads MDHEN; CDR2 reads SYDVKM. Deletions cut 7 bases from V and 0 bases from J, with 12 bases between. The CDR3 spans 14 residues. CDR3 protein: CASKVGLVNTEAFF. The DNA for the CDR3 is TGTGCCAGCAAAGTGGGCCTAGTGAACACTGAAGCTTTCTTT.

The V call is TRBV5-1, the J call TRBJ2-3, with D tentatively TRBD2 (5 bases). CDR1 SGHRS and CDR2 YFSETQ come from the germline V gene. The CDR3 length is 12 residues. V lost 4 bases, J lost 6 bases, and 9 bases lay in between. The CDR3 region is CASSHGMDTQYF. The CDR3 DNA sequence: TGCGCCAGCAGCCACGGGATGGATACGCAGTATTTT.

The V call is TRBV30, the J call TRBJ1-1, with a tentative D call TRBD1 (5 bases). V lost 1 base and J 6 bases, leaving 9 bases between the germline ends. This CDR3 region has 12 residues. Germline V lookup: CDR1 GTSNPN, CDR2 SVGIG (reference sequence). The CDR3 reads CAWSGGGSEAFF. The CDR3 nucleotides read TGTGCCTGGAGTGGGGGGGGTTCTGAAGCTTTCTTT.

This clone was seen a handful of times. The CDR3: CASSIVNSPEAFF. The DNA for the CDR3 is TGTGCCAGTAGTATAGTTAACAGCCCAGAAGCTTTCTTT. This rearrangement joins TRBV19 to TRBJ1-1; D gene uncertain. V lost 1 base to trimming and J lost 8 bases, with 11 bases between them. The CDR3 runs to 13 residues. CDR1 is LNHDA and CDR2 is SQIVND in the germline V gene (reference sequence). The complete variable domain, with remaining parts taken from reference TRBV19 and TRBJ1-1, reads DGGITQSPKYLFRKEGQNVTLSCEQNLNHDAMYWYRQDPGQGLRLIYYSQIVNDFQKGDIAEGYSVSREKKESFPLTVTSAQKNPTAFYLCASSIVNSPEAFFGQGTRLTVV.

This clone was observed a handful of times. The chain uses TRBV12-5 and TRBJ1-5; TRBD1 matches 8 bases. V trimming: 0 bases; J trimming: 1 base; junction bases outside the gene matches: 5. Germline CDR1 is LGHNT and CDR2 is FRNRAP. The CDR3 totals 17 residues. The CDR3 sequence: CASGLVLGQGSNQPQHF. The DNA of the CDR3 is TGTGCTAGTGGTTTGGTACTTGGACAGGGAAGCAATCAGCCCCAGCATTTT.

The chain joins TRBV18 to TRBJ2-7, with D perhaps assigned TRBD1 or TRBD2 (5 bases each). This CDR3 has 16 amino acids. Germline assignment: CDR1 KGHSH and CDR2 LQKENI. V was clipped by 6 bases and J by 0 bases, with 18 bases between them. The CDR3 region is CASSRGTDLSSYEQYV. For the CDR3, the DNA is TGTGCCAGCTCGCGAGGGACGGATTTAAGCTCCTACGAGCAGTACGTC.

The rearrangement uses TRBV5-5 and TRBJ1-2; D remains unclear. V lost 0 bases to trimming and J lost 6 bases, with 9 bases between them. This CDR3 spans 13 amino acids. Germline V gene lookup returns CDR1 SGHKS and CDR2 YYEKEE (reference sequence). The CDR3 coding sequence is TGTGCCAGCAGCTTGGCCTCAGATGATGGCTACACCTTC. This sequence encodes CASSLASDDGYTF.

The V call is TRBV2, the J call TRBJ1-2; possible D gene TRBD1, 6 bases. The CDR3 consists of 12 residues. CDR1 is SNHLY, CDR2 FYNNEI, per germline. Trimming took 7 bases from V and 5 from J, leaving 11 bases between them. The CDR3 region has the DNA TGTGCCAGCACGGGGGGCTATTATGGCTACACCTTC. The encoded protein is CASTGGYYGYTF.

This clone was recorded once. The CDR3 DNA is TGTGCCAGCAGCTCCTCGACAGGGGGGGAGACCCAGTACTTC. Translating gives CASSSSTGGETQYF. This chain links TRBV7-3 with TRBJ2-5; 9 bases map to TRBD1. V lost 4 bases to trimming and J lost 5 bases; unmatched junction nucleotides: 5. The CDR3 runs to 14 residues. Germline V gene lookup returns CDR1 SGHTA and CDR2 FQGTGA.

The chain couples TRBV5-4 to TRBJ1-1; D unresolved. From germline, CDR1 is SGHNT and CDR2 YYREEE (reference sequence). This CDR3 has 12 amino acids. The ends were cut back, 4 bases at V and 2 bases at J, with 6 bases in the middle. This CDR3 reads CASSRSNTEAFF. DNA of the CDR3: TGTGCCAGCAGCCGAAGTAACACTGAAGCTTTCTTT.

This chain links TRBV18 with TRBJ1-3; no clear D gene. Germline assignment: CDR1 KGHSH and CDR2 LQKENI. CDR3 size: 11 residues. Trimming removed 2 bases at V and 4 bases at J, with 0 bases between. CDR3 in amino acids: CASSPGNTIYF. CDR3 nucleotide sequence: TGTGCCAGCTCACCAGGAAACACCATATATTTT.

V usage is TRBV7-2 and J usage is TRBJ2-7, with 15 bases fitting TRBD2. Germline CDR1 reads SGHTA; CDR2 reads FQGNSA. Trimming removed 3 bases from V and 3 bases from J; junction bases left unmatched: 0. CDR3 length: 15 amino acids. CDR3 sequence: CASSLGLAGGYEQYV. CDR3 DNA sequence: TGTGCCAGCAGCTTGGGACTAGCGGGGGGCTACGAGCAGTACGTC.

CDR3 residues: CASSRLSSGANVLTF. The CDR3 coding sequence is TGTGCCAGTAGTCGGCTCAGCTCTGGGGCCAACGTCCTGACTTTC. The gene calls are TRBV19 and TRBJ2-6; D gene ambiguous. The CDR3 covers 15 residues. V was shortened by 5 bases and J by 0 bases, with 8 bases between the two germline ends. Germline CDR1 is LNHDA and CDR2 is SQIVND (reference sequence).

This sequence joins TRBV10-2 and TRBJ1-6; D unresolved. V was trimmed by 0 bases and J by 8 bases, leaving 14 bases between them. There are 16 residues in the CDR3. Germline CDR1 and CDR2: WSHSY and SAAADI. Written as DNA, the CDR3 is TGCGCCAGCAGTGAGTCGTTTCGTAGAGGTTATTCACCCCTCCACTTT. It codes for CASSESFRRGYSPLHF.

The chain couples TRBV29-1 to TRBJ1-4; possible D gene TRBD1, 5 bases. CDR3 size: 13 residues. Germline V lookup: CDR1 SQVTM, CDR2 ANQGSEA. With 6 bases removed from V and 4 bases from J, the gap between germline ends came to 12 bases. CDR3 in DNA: TGCAGCGTGTCAGGGAAGGTTAATGAAAAACTGTTTTTT. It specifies CSVSGKVNEKLFF.